A single T cell receptor beta chain is shown here with its context. The antigen is undetermined. The data are from a study of CD8 T cells in ankylosing spondylitis. The study's findings and limits: Disease-linked clones reportedly concentrated significantly in matched ankylosing spondylitis synovial fluid. Clones linked to disease, bearing a CD8+ phenotype, were relatively rare in peripheral blood. Some of these motif variants have turned up before, in reports on reactive arthritis synovial fluid and blood. A motif of eight or nine highly homologous TCR beta variants was seen as apparently characteristic of ankylosing spondylitis blood.

As the method for making TCR beta libraries, quantitative 5'-RACE with molecular barcodes was used. TCRdb re-called the 5' RACE reads with MiXCR, one entry per CDR3 protein. This sample has 400,000 to 450,000 distinct CDR3 sequences; about a sixth occur once, and the top ten carry just over 1%. The CDR3 spans 15 residues. This TCR was recovered from a male donor with ankylosing spondylitis. This chain connects TRBV21-1 to TRBJ1-5; the DNA was not compared with TRBD1, the D call given in the table. TRBV21-1 is a pseudogene segment. Sequencing input: blood, either unsorted or a sorted T cell fraction (not recorded which). The CDR3 region has the DNA TGTGCCAGCAGCATCGGGACGCCCGTTTACCAGCCCCAGCATTTT. Residues: CASSIGTPVYQPQHF.